This T cell receptor (beta chain) emerged from a study of response to subunit inactivated influenza vaccine. Study-wide results and limits: Every seasonal influenza vaccination brings in few new T cells, the authors suggested.

This CDR3 region has 15 residues. Germline CDR1 reads SGHDT; CDR2 reads YYEEEE. The trim removed 4 bases at V and 3 bases at J, leaving 9 bases unmatched. This clonotype was counted ten times or more. Its antigen remains unidentified. A single record per CDR3 protein comes from TCRdb applying MiXCR to the RT-PCR reads. The sample shows about 190,000 distinct CDR3 sequences, 13% to 15% of them seen only once. This receptor was taken from a man aged 50 or older who received an inactivated influenza vaccine. The chain links TRBV5-6 to TRBJ2-7, with 8 bases that match TRBD1. Sequenced material: CD8+ T cells sorted from PBMCs, taken roughly 5 days after vaccination. CDR3 sequence reads: CASSGLDRESYEQYF. The CDR3 DNA reads as TGTGCCAGCAGCGGGCTGGACAGGGAAAGCTACGAGCAGTACTTC.